The 2 T cell receptor beta chains listed next were all sequenced from one sample in a study of T cell responses to AZD1222 COVID-19 vaccine. Some clones are missing from TCRdb's copy, which holds only in-frame ones; the method was immunoSEQ multiplex PCR. The data hold about 82,000 clones, with over 80% observed a single time. The specimen comprised peripheral blood, sampled on day 0 of AZD1222 vaccination. All receptors derive from an adult in good health.

This chain connects TRBV11-3 to TRBJ1-4; D unresolved. Trimming cost V 5 bases and J 0 bases, with 10 bases left between them. CDR1 and CDR2 (germline): SGHNT, YENEEA. CDR3 length: 15 amino acids. The CDR3 loop is CASSPGGATNEKLFF. DNA of the CDR3: TGTGCCAGCAGCCCTGGAGGAGCAACTAATGAAAAACTGTTTTTT. Combining the CDR3 with reference TRBV11-3 and TRBJ1-4 gives the whole variable domain EAGVVQSPRYKIIEKKQPVAFWCNPISGHNTLYWYLQNLGQGPELLIRYENEEAVDDSQLPKDRFSAERLKGVDSTLKIQPAELGDSAVYLCASSPGGATNEKLFFGSGTQLSVL.

The chain employs TRBV29-1 and TRBJ2-7; 7 nucleotides align to TRBD1. The CDR3 spans 14 residues. The germline gives CDR1 SQVTM, CDR2 ANQGSEA. J lost 3 bases, V lost 3 bases, and 8 bases had no gene match. The CDR3 DNA is TGCAGCGTTGAGGGGACAGCATCTGGCTACGAGCAGTACTTC. Encoded protein: CSVEGTASGYEQYF.